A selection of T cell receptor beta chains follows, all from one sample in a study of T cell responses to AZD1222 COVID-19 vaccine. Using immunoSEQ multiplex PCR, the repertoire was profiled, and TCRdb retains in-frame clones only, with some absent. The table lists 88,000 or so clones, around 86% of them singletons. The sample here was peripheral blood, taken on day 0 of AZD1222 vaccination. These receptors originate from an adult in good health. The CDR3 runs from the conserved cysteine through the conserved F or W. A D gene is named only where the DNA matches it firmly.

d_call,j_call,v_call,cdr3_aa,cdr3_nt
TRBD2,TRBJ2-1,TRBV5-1,CASSFLAGDNEQFF,TGCGCCAGCAGCTTTCTAGCGGGAGACAATGAGCAGTTCTTC
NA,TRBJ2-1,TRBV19,CASSVTYNEQFF,TGTGCCAGTAGTGTCACCTACAATGAGCAGTTCTTC
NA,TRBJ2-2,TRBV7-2,CASSLARRENTGELFF,TGTGCCAGCAGCTTAGCGCGTCGGGAAAACACCGGGGAGCTGTTTTTT
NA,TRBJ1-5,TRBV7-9,CASSLGADYSNQPQHF,TGTGCCAGCAGCTTAGGGGCAGACTATAGCAATCAGCCCCAGCATTTT
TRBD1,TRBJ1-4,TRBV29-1,CSGQGPINEKLFF,TGCAGCGGACAGGGGCCCATCAATGAAAAACTGTTTTTT
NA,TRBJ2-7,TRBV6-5,CASSPAGPTYEQYF,TGTGCCAGCAGCCCGGCGGGCCCGACCTACGAGCAGTACTTC
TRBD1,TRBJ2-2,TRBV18,CASSPPKGQDLTGELFF,TGTGCCAGCTCACCACCGAAGGGACAGGACCTCACCGGGGAGCTGTTTTTT
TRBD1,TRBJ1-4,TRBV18,CASSTQKTGVNEKLFF,TGTGCCAGCTCAACACAAAAGACAGGGGTTAATGAAAAACTGTTTTTT
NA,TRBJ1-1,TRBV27,CASSSGLRVTEAFF,TGTGCCAGCAGTTCGGGACTACGAGTCACTGAAGCTTTCTTT
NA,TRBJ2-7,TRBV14,CASSQAGGLYEQYF,TGTGCCAGCAGCCAAGCCGGGGGCCTCTACGAGCAGTACTTC
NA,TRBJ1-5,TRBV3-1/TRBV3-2,CASSQDDGQPQHF,TGTGCCAGCAGCCAAGATGACGGGCAGCCCCAGCATTTT
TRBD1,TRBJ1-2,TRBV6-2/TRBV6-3,CASSYTGQGMNGYTF,TGTGCCAGCAGTTACACGGGACAGGGGATGAATGGCTACACCTTC
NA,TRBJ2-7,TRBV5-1,CASSFNDGAYEQYF,TGCGCCAGCAGCTTCAATGACGGAGCCTACGAGCAGTACTTC
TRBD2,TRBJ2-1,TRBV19,CASSILRGSGNEQFF,TGTGCCAGTAGTATCCTGCGCGGGAGTGGCAATGAGCAGTTCTTC
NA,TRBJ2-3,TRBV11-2,CASSLSVGTTDTQYF,TGTGCCAGCAGCCTCTCGGTTGGCACCACAGATACGCAGTATTTT
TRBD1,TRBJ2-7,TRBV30,CAWNLGQGAYEQYF,TGTGCCTGGAATTTGGGACAGGGAGCCTACGAGCAGTACTTC
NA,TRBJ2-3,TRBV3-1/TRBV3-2,CASSHRAGTDTQYF,TGTGCCAGCAGCCATCGGGCTGGCACAGATACGCAGTATTTT
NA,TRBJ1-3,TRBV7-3,CASSLTGGSGNTIYF,TGTGCCAGCAGCTTAACTGGGGGCTCTGGAAACACCATATATTTT
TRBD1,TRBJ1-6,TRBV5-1,CASSLGTGQESPLHF,TGCGCCAGCAGCTTGGGGACAGGGCAAGAGTCACCCCTCCACTTT
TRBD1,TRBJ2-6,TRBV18,CASSTGQSSGANVLTF,TGTGCCAGCTCAACGGGACAGAGCTCTGGGGCCAACGTCCTGACTTTC
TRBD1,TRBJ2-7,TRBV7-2,CASSLGLGQSFYEQYF,TGTGCCAGCAGCTTAGGGTTGGGACAGTCCTTCTACGAGCAGTACTTC
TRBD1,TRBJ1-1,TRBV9,CASSPRTGRMDTEAFF,TGTGCCAGCAGCCCGCGGACAGGGCGTATGGACACTGAAGCTTTCTTT
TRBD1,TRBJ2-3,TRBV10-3,CAISPTGEDTQYF,TGTGCCATCAGCCCAACAGGGGAGGATACGCAGTATTTT
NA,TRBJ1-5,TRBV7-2,CASSLGRGGQPQHF,TGTGCCAGCAGCTTAGGCAGGGGTGGTCAGCCCCAGCATTTT
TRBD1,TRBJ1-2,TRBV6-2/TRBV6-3,CASSYSRTGDYGYTF,TGTGCCAGCAGTTACTCGCGGACAGGGGATTATGGCTACACCTTC
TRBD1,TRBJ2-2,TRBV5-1,CASSPSGGNTGELFF,TGCGCCAGCAGTCCATCAGGGGGGAACACCGGGGAGCTGTTTTTT
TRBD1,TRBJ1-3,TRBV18,CASSPQQGASSGNTIYF,TGTGCCAGCTCACCCCAACAGGGGGCAAGCTCTGGAAACACCATATATTTT
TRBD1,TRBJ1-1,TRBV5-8,CASSPRTGFREAFF,TGTGCCAGCAGCCCGAGGACAGGGTTTAGGGAAGCTTTCTTT
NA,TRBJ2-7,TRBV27,CASSGLGVREQYF,TGTGCCAGCAGTGGCCTTGGGGTGAGGGAGCAGTACTTC
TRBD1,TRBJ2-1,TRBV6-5,CASADREIWYEQFF,TGTGCCAGCGCGGACAGGGAGATTTGGTATGAGCAGTTCTTC
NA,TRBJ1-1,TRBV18,CASSPALQNTEAFF,TGTGCCAGCTCACCGGCCTTACAGAACACTGAAGCTTTCTTT
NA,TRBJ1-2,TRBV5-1,CASSPTAANYGYTF,TGCGCCAGCAGCCCGACGGCGGCTAACTATGGCTACACCTTC
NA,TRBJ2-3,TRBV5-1,CASSPGTLLTDTQYF,TGCGCCAGCAGCCCGGGGACGCTCCTCACAGATACGCAGTATTTT
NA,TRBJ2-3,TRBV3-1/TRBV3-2,CASSQGVADTQYF,TGTGCCAGCAGCCAAGGAGTAGCGGATACGCAGTATTTT
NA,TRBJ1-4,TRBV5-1,CASSRSEAGKEKLFF,TGCGCCAGCAGCCGTTCTGAGGCCGGAAAAGAAAAACTGTTTTTT
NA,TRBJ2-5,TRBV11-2,CASSLVGTSQETQYF,TGTGCCAGCAGCTTAGTTGGCACTAGCCAAGAGACCCAGTACTTC
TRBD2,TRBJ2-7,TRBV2,CASRDSGGAREQYF,TGTGCCAGCAGGGATAGCGGGGGGGCTCGAGAGCAGTACTTC
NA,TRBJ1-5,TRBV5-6,CASSLTFGPGGNQPQHF,TGTGCCAGCAGCTTGACGTTCGGACCCGGAGGCAATCAGCCCCAGCATTTT